This T cell receptor beta chain was captured in a study of T cells in women clearing cervical HPV infection. About the research overall: Controls were women whose single incident HPV16 infection cleared within 12 months without precancer or cancer.

About this clone itself: From the germline J gene comes the end of the CDR3, since the read stops 3 residues before it.

The CDR3 spans 15 residues. CDR1 and CDR2 (germline): SEHNR, FQNEAQ (reference sequence). Sequencing was performed with immunoSEQ multiplex PCR; in TCRdb, only in-frame clones are kept and a portion is missing. Its listing shows about 45,000 clones. Input material: blood buffy coat. V and J are TRBV7-9 and TRBJ2-3, with D perhaps matching TRBD1 (5 bases). This clonotype was sampled from a woman between 18 and 69 years old with a cervical HPV16 infection that either progressed to CIN3+ or cleared (not recorded which). CDR3 protein: CASSPRLGQKETQYF. The covered CDR3 bases are TGTGCCAGCAGCCCACGACTGGGGCAGAAAGAGACG.